This entry concerns a single TCR beta chain. The antigen remains unidentified. Profiling relied on immunoSEQ multiplex PCR, and the TCRdb table lists in-frame clones only, not all of them. This sample yields some 51,000 clones, of which around 79% are seen a single time; about 8.5% belongs to the top ten. This sample was included in a study of radiotherapy plus CTLA-4 blockade in lung cancer. Germline CDR1 is SGDLS and CDR2 is YYNGEE. This CDR3 comprises 18 residues. Unmatched junction bases numbered 11, after V lost 2 bases and J lost 6 bases. Study-wide results and limits: After treatment with radiotherapy plus ipilimumab, TCR clones that came from the tumor expanded in blood. Early blood T cell clone dynamics, with interferon-beta, were reported to best predict response.

The specimen comprised peripheral blood, sampled from a patient treated with radiotherapy plus ipilimumab. This receptor was obtained from a human donor with non-small cell lung cancer who had a complete response to radiotherapy plus ipilimumab. This chain connects TRBV9 to TRBJ2-2; 12 bases map to TRBD2. CDR3 sequence: CASSVRLAGDLVPGELFF. The CDR3, as DNA: TGTGCCAGCAGCGTGAGACTAGCGGGAGACCTAGTCCCCGGGGAGCTGTTTTTT.